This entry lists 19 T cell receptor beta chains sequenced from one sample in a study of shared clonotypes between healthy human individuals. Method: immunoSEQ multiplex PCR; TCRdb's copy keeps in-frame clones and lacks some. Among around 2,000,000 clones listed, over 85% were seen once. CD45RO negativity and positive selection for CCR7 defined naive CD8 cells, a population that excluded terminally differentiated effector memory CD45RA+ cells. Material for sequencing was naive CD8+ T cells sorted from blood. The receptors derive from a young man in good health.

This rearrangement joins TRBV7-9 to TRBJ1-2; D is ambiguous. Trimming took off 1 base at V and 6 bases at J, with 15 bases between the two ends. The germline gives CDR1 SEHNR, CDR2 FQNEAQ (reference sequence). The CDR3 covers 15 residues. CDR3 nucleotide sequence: TGTGCCAGCAGCTTAGGATCAGCCGTACCGGATGGCTACACCTTC. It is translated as CASSLGSAVPDGYTF.

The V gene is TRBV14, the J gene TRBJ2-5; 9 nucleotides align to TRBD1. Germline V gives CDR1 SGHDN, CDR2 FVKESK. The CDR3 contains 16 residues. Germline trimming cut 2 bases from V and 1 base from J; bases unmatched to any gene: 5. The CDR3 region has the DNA TGTGCCAGCAGCCAACGGAACAGGGGGCTCCAAGAGACCCAGTACTTC. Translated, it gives CASSQRNRGLQETQYF.

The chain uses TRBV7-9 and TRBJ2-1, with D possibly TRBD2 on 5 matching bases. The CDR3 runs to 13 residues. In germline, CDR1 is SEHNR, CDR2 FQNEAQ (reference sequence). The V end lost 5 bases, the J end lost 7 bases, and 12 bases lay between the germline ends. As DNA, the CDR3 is TGTGCCAGCAGCGTCTCGGGGATGAATGAGCAGTTCTTC. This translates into CASSVSGMNEQFF.

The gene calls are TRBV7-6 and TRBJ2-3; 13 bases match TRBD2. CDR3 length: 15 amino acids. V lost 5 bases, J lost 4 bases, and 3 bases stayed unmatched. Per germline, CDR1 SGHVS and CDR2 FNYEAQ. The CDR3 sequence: CASSRLAGGPDTQYF. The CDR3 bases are TGTGCCAGCAGCAGACTAGCGGGGGGCCCAGATACGCAGTATTTT.

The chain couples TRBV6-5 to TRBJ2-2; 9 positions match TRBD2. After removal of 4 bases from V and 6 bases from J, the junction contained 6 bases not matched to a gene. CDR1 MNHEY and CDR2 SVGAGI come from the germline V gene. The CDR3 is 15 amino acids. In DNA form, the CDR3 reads TGTGCCAGCAGTTTTGGACTAGCGAATCCCGGGGAGCTGTTTTTT. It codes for CASSFGLANPGELFF.

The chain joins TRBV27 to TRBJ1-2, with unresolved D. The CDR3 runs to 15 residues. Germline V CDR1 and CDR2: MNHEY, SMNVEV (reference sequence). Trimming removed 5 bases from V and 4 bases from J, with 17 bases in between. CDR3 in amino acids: CASSPKMEGVYGYTF. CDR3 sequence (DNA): TGTGCCAGCAGTCCCAAAATGGAGGGAGTCTATGGCTACACCTTC.

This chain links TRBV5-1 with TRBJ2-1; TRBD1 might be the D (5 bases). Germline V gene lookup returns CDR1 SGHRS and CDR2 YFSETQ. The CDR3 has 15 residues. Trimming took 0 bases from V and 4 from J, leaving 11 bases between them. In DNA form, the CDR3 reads TGCGCCAGCAGCTTGGCAGGGCTAGTGTACAATGAGCAGTTCTTC. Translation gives CASSLAGLVYNEQFF.

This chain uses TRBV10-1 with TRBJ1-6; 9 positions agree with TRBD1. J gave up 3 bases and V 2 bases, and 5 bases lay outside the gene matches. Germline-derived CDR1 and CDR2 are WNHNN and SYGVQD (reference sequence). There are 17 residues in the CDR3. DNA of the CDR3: TGCGCCAGCAGTGAGATCGACAGGGGGAACTATAATTCACCCCTCCACTTT. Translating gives CASSEIDRGNYNSPLHF.

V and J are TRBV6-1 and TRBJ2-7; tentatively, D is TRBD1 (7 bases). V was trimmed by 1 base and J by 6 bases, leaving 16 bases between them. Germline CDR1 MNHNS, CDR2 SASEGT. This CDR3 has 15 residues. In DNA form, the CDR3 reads TGTGCCAGCAGTGAAGTTTCGGCAGGGGGGCCCGAGCAGTACTTC. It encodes CASSEVSAGGPEQYF.

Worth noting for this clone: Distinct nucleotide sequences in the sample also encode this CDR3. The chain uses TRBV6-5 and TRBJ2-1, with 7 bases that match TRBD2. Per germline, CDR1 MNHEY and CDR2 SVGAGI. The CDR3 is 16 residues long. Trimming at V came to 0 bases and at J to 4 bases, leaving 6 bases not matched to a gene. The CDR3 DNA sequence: TGTGCCAGCAGTTACTCGGCGGGAGAAAAGTACAATGAGCAGTTCTTC. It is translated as CASSYSAGEKYNEQFF.

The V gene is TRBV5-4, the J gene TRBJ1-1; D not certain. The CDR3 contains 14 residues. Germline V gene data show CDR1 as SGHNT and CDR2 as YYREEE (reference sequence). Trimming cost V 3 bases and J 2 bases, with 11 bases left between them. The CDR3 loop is CASSWARQNTEAFF. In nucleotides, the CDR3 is TGTGCCAGCAGCTGGGCGCGGCAAAACACTGAAGCTTTCTTT.

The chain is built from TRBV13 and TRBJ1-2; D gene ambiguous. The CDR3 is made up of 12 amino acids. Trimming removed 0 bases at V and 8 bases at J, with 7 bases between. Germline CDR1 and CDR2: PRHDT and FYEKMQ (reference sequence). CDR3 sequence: CASSLGQNGYTF. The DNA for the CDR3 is TGTGCCAGCAGCTTAGGACAGAACGGCTACACCTTC.

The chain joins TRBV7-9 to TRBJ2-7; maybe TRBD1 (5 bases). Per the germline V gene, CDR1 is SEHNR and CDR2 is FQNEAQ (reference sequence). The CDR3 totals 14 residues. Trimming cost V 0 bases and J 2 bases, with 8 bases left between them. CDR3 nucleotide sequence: TGTGCCAGCAGCTTAGCGGAAGGGGCCTACGAGCAGTACTTC. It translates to CASSLAEGAYEQYF. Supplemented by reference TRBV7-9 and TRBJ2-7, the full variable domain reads DTGVSQNPRHKITKRGQNVTFRCDPISEHNRLYWYRQTLGQGPEFLTYFQNEAQLEKSRLLSDRFSAERPKGSFSTLEIQRTEQGDSAMYLCASSLAEGAYEQYFGPGTRLTVT.

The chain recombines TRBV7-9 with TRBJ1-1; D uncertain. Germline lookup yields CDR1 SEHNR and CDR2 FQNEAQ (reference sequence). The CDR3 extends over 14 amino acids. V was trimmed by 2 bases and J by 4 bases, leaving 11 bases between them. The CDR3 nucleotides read TGTGCCAGCAGCTTACGCGGCGGAGGCACTGAAGCTTTCTTT. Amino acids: CASSLRGGGTEAFF.

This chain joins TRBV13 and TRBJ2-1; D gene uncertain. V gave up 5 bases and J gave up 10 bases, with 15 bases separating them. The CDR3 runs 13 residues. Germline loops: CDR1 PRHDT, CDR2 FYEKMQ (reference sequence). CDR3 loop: CASSPLSTYEQFF. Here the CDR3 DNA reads TGTGCCAGCAGCCCCCTTTCCACCTACGAGCAGTTCTTC.

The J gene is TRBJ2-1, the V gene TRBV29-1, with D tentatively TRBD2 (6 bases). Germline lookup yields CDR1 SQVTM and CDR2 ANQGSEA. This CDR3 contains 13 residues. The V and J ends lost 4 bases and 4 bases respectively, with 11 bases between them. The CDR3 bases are TGCAGCGTTGTTGTAGCGGATTACAATGAGCAGTTCTTC. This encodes CSVVVADYNEQFF.

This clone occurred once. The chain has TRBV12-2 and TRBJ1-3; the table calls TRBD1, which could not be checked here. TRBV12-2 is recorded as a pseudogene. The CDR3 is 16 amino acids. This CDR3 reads CASRLEGQVNGNTIYF. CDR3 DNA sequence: TGTGCAAGTCGCTTAGAGGGACAGGTCAATGGAAACACCATATATTTT.

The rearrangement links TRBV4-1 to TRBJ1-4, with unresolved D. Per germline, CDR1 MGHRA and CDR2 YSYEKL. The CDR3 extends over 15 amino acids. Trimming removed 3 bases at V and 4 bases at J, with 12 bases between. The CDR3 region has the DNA TGCGCCAGCAGCCAGTCAGAGCCCCTTAATGAAAAACTGTTTTTT. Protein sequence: CASSQSEPLNEKLFF.

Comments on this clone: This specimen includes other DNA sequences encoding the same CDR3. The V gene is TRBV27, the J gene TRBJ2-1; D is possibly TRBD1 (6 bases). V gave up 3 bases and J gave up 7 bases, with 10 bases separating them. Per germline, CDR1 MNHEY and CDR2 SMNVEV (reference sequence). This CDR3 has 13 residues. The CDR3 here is CASSLAGVNEQFF. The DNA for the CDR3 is TGTGCCAGCAGTTTGGCAGGGGTGAATGAGCAGTTCTTC.